The clone carrying this T cell receptor beta chain showed up many times. This record comes from a study of blood T cells in healthy people across ages. This CDR3 comprises 16 residues. CDR1 is LGHDT and CDR2 is YNNKEL in the germline V gene (reference sequence). The germline V and J ends were trimmed by 0 bases and 7 bases, with 18 bases remaining between them. The second PCR ran about 6 to 11 cycles with a sample-barcoded 5' primer and J-beta primers. TCRdb fed the 5' RACE reads into MiXCR, producing one record per CDR3 protein. The profile shows fewer than 750,000 distinct CDR3 sequences, around 52% of them singletons.

The chain has TRBV3-1 and TRBJ1-2; TRBD1 might be the D (6 bases). This TCR came from a woman older than 75 in good health. The sequenced sample consisted of blood. Here the CDR3 reads CASSQEGGAVVAGYTF. CDR3 in DNA: TGTGCCAGCAGCCAAGAGGGGGGGGCAGTGGTGGCTGGCTACACCTTC.